This T cell receptor beta chain derives from a study of CD8+ T cells in alopecia areata. Germline V gene sequence: CDR1 MNHEY, CDR2 SMNVEV (reference sequence). There are 15 residues in the CDR3. V lost 4 bases and J lost 2; bases outside the gene matches: 2. RNA, once extracted, was reverse transcribed into cDNA for use as the sequencing template. The assay was immunoSEQ multiplex PCR, and TCRdb's table has in-frame clones only and misses some. This sample has over 110,000 clones, with about 47% found just once. As concerns this clone: Its cognate antigen is unknown.

Overall study findings and caveats: Scalp specimens additionally yield sequences from normal skin's resident alphabeta T cells.

The chain uses TRBV27 and TRBJ2-1, with 10 bases matching TRBD2. The sequences come from CD4+ T cells sorted from blood, collected at week 0. This sequence originates from a human donor with alopecia areata. CDR3 nucleotides: TGTGCCAGCAGTTCTAGCGGGAGTACCTACAATGAGCAGTTCTTC. Encoded protein: CASSSSGSTYNEQFF.